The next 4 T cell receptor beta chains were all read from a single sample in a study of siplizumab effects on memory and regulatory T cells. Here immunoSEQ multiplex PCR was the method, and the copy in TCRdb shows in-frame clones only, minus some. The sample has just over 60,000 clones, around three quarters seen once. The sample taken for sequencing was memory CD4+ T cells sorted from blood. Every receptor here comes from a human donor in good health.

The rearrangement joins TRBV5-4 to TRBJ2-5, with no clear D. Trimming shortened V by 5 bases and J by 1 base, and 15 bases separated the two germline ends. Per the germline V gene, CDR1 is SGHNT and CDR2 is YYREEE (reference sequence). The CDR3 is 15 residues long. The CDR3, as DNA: TGTGCCAGCAGTTATACCACGGAGTCCCAAGAGACCCAGTACTTC. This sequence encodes CASSYTTESQETQYF.

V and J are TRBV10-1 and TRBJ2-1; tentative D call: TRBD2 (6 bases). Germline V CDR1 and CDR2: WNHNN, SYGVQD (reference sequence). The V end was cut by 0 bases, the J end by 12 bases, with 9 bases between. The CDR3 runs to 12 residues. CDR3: CASSESRGLQFF. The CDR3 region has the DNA TGCGCCAGCAGTGAGTCTCGGGGACTGCAGTTCTTC.

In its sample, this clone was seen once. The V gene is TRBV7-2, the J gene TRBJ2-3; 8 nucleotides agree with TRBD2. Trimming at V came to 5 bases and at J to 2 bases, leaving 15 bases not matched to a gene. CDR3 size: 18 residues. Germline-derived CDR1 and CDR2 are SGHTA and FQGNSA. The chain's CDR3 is CASSKRPLAGGYTDTQYF. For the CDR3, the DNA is TGTGCCAGCAGCAAGCGGCCCCTAGCGGGCGGATACACAGATACGCAGTATTTT.

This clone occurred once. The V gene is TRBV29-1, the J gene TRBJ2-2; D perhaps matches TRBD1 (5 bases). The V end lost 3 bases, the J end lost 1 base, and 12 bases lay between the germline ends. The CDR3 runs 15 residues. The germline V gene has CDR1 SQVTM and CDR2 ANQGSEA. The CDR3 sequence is CSVEVGARNTGELFF. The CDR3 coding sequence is TGCAGCGTTGAGGTAGGGGCAAGGAACACCGGGGAGCTGTTTTTT.